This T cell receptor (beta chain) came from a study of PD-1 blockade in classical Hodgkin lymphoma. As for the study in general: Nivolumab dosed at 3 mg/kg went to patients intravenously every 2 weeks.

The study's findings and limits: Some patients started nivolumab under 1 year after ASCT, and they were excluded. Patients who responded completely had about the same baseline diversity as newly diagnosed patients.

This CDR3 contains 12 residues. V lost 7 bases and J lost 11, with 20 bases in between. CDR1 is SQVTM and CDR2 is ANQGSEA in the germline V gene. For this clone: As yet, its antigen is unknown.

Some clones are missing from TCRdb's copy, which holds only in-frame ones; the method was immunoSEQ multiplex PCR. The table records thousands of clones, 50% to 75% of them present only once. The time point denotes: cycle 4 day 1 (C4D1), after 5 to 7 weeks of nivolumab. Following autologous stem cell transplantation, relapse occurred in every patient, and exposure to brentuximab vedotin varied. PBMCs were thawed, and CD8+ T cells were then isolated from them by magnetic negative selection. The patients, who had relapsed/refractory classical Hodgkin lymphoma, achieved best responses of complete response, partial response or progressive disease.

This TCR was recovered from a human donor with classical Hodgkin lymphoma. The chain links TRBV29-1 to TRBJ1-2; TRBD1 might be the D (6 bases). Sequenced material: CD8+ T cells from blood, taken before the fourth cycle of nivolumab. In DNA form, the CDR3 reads TGCAGCGATTTTCAGGGGCCAGGGATATACACCTTC. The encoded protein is CSDFQGPGIYTF.